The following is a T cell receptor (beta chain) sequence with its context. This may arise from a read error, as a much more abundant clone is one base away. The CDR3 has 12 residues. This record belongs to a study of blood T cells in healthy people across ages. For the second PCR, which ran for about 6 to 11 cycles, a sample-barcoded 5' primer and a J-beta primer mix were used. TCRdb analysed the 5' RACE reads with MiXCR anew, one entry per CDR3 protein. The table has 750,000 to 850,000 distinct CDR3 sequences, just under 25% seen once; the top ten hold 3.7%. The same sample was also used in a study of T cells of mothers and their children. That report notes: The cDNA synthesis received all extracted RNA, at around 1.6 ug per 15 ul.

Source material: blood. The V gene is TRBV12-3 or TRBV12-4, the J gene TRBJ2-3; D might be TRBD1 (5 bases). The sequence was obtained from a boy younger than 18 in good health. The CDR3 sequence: CDSRASTDTQYF. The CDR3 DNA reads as TGTGACAGCAGGGCTAGCACAGATACGCAGTATTTT.